The rows below give T cell receptor beta chains drawn from one sample of a study of early stage breast cancer tumors. Assay used: immunoSEQ multiplex PCR; TCRdb lists only in-frame clones, some missing. The sample includes 9,500 to 11,000 clones, more than 60% seen only once; the top ten take 11% to 15%. The sequencing input was breast tumor tissue. These receptors originate from a person in their 70s with breast cancer. Each CDR3 is given with its conserved first and last residue. Each record gives: J gene, clone size, V gene, D gene, CDR3 DNA, CDR3 protein. D genes are given only for firm matches. Rows give clone size only sometimes, using once, few, many, or a class for an expanded clone.

>TRBJ2-7|-|TRBV9|-
TGTGCCAGCAGCTTTAGACAGGGAGGAGTGTACGAGCAGTACTTC
CASSFRQGGVYEQYF
>TRBJ2-7|-|TRBV5-1|TRBD2
TGCGCCAGCAGCTTGGTGCAAGCGGGAGAGCGGGAGCAGTACTTC
CASSLVQAGEREQYF
>TRBJ2-1|-|TRBV7-9|TRBD2
TGTGCCAGCAGGGGACTAGCTGGGAATGAGCAGTTCTTC
CASRGLAGNEQFF
>TRBJ2-3|-|TRBV19|-
TGTGCCAGTAGTATAGGTTATAGCACAGATACGCAGTATTTT
CASSIGYSTDTQYF
>TRBJ2-7|-|TRBV14|-
TGTGCCAGCAGCCCTCCGCCCCCCAGGGCTTTCTACGAGCAGTACTTC
CASSPPPPRAFYEQYF
>TRBJ2-5|-|TRBV5-1|TRBD2
TGCGCCAGCAGCGTGACTAGCGGGAGATGGGAGACCCAGTACTTC
CASSVTSGRWETQYF
>TRBJ2-5|-|TRBV2|TRBD2
TGTGCCAGCAGTGAGTCCGTGCCGGGAGGAACAGAGACCCAGTACTTC
CASSESVPGGTETQYF
>TRBJ1-1|-|TRBV5-6|TRBD1
TGTGCCAGCAGCTTGATAATGACAGGGTCGAACACTGAAGCTTTCTTT
CASSLIMTGSNTEAFF
>TRBJ1-1|-|TRBV6-5|-
TGTGCCAGCAGCAGTACAGGAAGGAACACTGAAGCTTTCTTT
CASSSTGRNTEAFF
>TRBJ2-5|-|TRBV11-2|TRBD1
TGTGCCAGCAGCTTAGGAGCCGGGACAGGGGGCGCGCAGACCCAGTACTTC
CASSLGAGTGGAQTQYF
>TRBJ1-2|-|TRBV10-3|-
TGTGCCATCAGTGTGGTCAGGGGTCTGGATGGCTACACCTTC
CAISVVRGLDGYTF
>TRBJ2-3|once|TRBV5-1|-
TGCGCCAGCAGCTTGGTGGTTAGCGGCACAGATACGCAGTATTTT
CASSLVVSGTDTQYF
>TRBJ2-7|medium-sized|TRBV6-6|TRBD1
TGTGCCAGCAGTTACTCTTCACCAGGGGGTGACGAGCAGTACTTC
CASSYSSPGGDEQYF
>TRBJ1-4|-|TRBV4-2|-
TGTGCCAGCAGCCTCGCCTCAGCAGCCAGGGGCTTAAATGAAAAACTGTTTTTT
CASSLASAARGLNEKLFF
>TRBJ2-3|-|TRBV21-1|-
TGTGCCAGCAGCAAACCCACGGGAGGTCTCCTTCTGACAGATACGCAGTATTTT
CASSKPTGGLLLTDTQYF
>TRBJ2-7|-|TRBV5-4|TRBD1
TGTGCCAGCAGCCACGAAGTACAGGGGATCTACGAGCAGTACTTC
CASSHEVQGIYEQYF
>TRBJ1-5|few|TRBV19|TRBD1
TGTGCCAGTAGCCCGGCACCCAGGGGGTTGCAGCCCCAGCATTTT
CASSPAPRGLQPQHF
>TRBJ1-5|-|TRBV11-2|-
TGTGCCAGCAGCTTGCGGGGCAATCAGCCCCAGCATTTT
CASSLRGNQPQHF
>TRBJ2-3|few|TRBV10-2|-
TGCGCCAGCGGGGACTTCACAGATACGCAGTATTTT
CASGDFTDTQYF
>TRBJ2-5|-|TRBV7-6|TRBD1
TGTGCCAGCAGCTTTCCGGGACAGACATCCCAAGAGACCCAGTACTTC
CASSFPGQTSQETQYF
>TRBJ2-2|-|TRBV18|TRBD2
TGTGCCAGCGGACTAGCGGGACTCACCGGGGAGCTGTTTTTT
CASGLAGLTGELFF
>TRBJ1-1|-|TRBV2|-
TGTGCCACATTACGGGGTTCGGGGTACTCGAACACTGAAGCTTTCTTT
CATLRGSGYSNTEAFF
>TRBJ2-7|once|TRBV27|-
TGTGCCAGCAGTTTAGACCGGGGAGAGGACGAGCAGTACTTC
CASSLDRGEDEQYF
>TRBJ2-3|-|TRBV4-3|TRBD1
TGCGCCAGCAGCCAAGGGGGGACAGGGCGGTACGATACGCAGTATTTT
CASSQGGTGRYDTQYF
>TRBJ2-3|-|TRBV10-1|TRBD1
TGCGCCAGCAGAGGTGCAGGACAGGGGGCCGGCACAGATACGCAGTATTTT
CASRGAGQGAGTDTQYF
>TRBJ1-2|-|TRBV27|-
TGTGCCAGCAGTGCAGTATCCTACCGGGACTCTAACTATGGCTACACCTTC
CASSAVSYRDSNYGYTF
>TRBJ2-3|-|TRBV7-3|TRBD1
TGTGCCAGCAGCTTAGGGCCGGGACAGGGCACAGATACGCAGTATTTT
CASSLGPGQGTDTQYF
>TRBJ1-2|few|TRBV19|-
TGTGCCAGCCAGGTGGGTGCCTATGGCTACACCTTC
CASQVGAYGYTF
>TRBJ2-1|-|TRBV23-1|TRBD2
TGCGCCAGCAGTCAGCGCGGGGGGGCCCTCAATGAGCAGTTCTTC
CASSQRGGALNEQFF
>TRBJ2-2|-|TRBV10-3|TRBD1
TGTGCCATCAGTGAGTCGACAGGGTCTCGCGGGGAGCTGTTTTTT
CAISESTGSRGELFF
>TRBJ2-1|once|TRBV9|TRBD2
TGTGCCAGCAGAGCTACTAGCGGGGACTCCTACAATGAGCAGTTCTTC
CASRATSGDSYNEQFF
>TRBJ1-2|-|TRBV5-6|TRBD1
TGTGCCAGCAGCTTGGCTCTGCGGGACAGGGGGCGCGCGTATGGCTACACCTTC
CASSLALRDRGRAYGYTF
>TRBJ2-1|-|TRBV5-4|TRBD1
TGTGCCAGCAGCTTGGTAGGGACAGGGTATGAGCAGTTCTTC
CASSLVGTGYEQFF
>TRBJ2-3|-|TRBV5-4|TRBD2
TGTGCCAGCAGCTTGGTCCGCGGGGGTGGCACAGATACGCAGTATTTT
CASSLVRGGGTDTQYF